The 21 T cell receptor beta chains listed next were all sequenced from one sample in a study of T cell repertoires in cytomegalovirus infection. A single record per CDR3 protein comes from TCRdb applying MiXCR to the reads. The sample lists some 220,000 distinct CDR3 sequences, approximately 13% occurring once. Specimen: PBMCs. The receptors come from a human donor in good health (CMV status not recorded). Some clones in this sample may be carry-over from other donors' samples.

In its sample, this clonotype was seen many times. This chain connects TRBV7-2 to TRBJ1-4; D might be TRBD1 (6 bases). V dropped 5 bases and J dropped 8 bases, with 18 bases sitting between them. This CDR3 has 15 amino acids. The germline gives CDR1 SGHTA, CDR2 FQGNSA. The CDR3 protein is CASSPVGGADEKLFF. DNA of the CDR3: TGTGCCAGCAGCCCCGTCGGGGGCGCAGACGAAAAACTGTTTTTT.

This clonotype was seen at least ten times. The chain couples TRBV2 to TRBJ1-2; D is possibly TRBD1 (6 bases). Per germline, CDR1 SNHLY and CDR2 FYNNEI. This CDR3 is built from 13 residues. V was trimmed by 10 bases and J by 0 bases, leaving 12 bases between them. In DNA, the CDR3 is TGTGCCAACTCCGGGACAACTAACTATGGCTACACCTTC. Protein: CANSGTTNYGYTF.

This clonotype was seen a few times. The rearrangement joins TRBV20-1 to TRBJ1-1; D not certain. The V end was cut by 6 bases, the J end by 3 bases, with 14 bases between. This CDR3 is 13 amino acids long. Germline loops: CDR1 DFQATT, CDR2 SNEGSKA (reference sequence). The CDR3 reads CSAPEPVHTEAFF. DNA of the CDR3: TGCAGTGCCCCAGAGCCCGTGCACACTGAAGCTTTCTTT.

This clonotype was detected many times. This chain joins TRBV19 and TRBJ1-5, with 8 positions matching TRBD1. V lost 5 bases and J lost 5; bases outside the gene matches: 5. Per the germline V gene, CDR1 is LNHDA and CDR2 is SQIVND (reference sequence). The CDR3 totals 14 residues. CDR3: CASSLRTGYQPQHF. The DNA for the CDR3 is TGTGCCAGTAGTCTTCGGACAGGGTATCAGCCCCAGCATTTT.

This clonotype has ten or more counts. V usage is TRBV28 and J usage is TRBJ1-2; D unclear. The CDR3 has 13 amino acids. Germline loops: CDR1 MDHEN, CDR2 SYDVKM. Trimming shortened V by 3 bases and J by 8 bases, and 13 bases separated the two germline ends. The CDR3 region is CASSFEPRRGYTF. The CDR3, as DNA: TGTGCCAGCAGTTTCGAGCCGAGGAGGGGCTACACCTTC.

A few counts support this clonotype. The chain joins TRBV2 to TRBJ2-7; D is possibly TRBD1 (5 bases). Germline assignment: CDR1 SNHLY and CDR2 FYNNEI. This CDR3 region has 12 residues. Trimming took off 8 bases at V and 3 bases at J, with 11 bases between the two ends. In DNA, the CDR3 is TGTGCCAGCTTTGCAGGGCACTACGAGCAGTACTTC. It is translated as CASFAGHYEQYF. Combining the CDR3 with reference TRBV2 and TRBJ2-7 gives the whole variable domain EPEVTQTPSHQVTQMGQEVILRCVPISNHLYFYWYRQILGQKVEFLVSFYNNEISEKSEIFDDQFSVERPDGSNFTLKIRSTKLEDSAMYFCASFAGHYEQYFGPGTRLTVT.

This clonotype showed up many times. This chain links TRBV12-3 or TRBV12-4 with TRBJ1-5; no definite D call. V gave up 3 bases and J gave up 1 base, with 10 bases separating them. The CDR3 loop spans 15 amino acids. CDR3 coding DNA: TGTGCCAGCAGTTTCTCGTCGGGAAGCAATCAGCCCCAGCATTTT. Translated: CASSFSSGSNQPQHF.

The chain employs TRBV5-1 and TRBJ2-3; a weak D match, TRBD2 (5 bases). Trimming removed 1 base from V and 5 bases from J, with 17 bases in between. Germline V gene data show CDR1 as SGHRS and CDR2 as YFSETQ. The CDR3 totals 16 residues. Here the CDR3 reads CASSLNSGLSRDTQYF. Written as DNA, the CDR3 is TGCGCCAGCAGCTTGAACAGCGGACTCTCACGAGATACGCAGTATTTT.

The table lists this clonotype with many counts. The V call is TRBV19, the J call TRBJ2-2; a weak D match, TRBD2 (5 bases). The length of the CDR3 is 15 residues. Germline CDR1 is LNHDA and CDR2 is SQIVND (reference sequence). Trimming cost V 0 bases and J 2 bases, with 7 bases left between them. CDR3: CASSIEPGNTGELFF. The CDR3 nucleotides are TGTGCCAGTAGTATAGAACCGGGAAACACCGGGGAGCTGTTTTTT. The full variable domain, completed using reference TRBV19 and TRBJ2-2, is DGGITQSPKYLFRKEGQNVTLSCEQNLNHDAMYWYRQDPGQGLRLIYYSQIVNDFQKGDIAEGYSVSREKKESFPLTVTSAQKNPTAFYLCASSIEPGNTGELFFGEGSRLTVL.

DNA of the CDR3: TGTGCCAGCAGCGTCGACAACAGGGCGCCTAACACCGGGGAGCTGTTTTTT. It is translated as CASSVDNRAPNTGELFF. The chain has TRBV6-4 and TRBJ2-2; D perhaps matches TRBD1 (6 bases). V was trimmed by 6 bases and J by 2 bases, leaving 19 bases between them. The CDR3 runs 17 residues. Germline V gene sequence: CDR1 MRHNA, CDR2 SNTAGT.

This clonotype has only a few counts. J is TRBJ2-1 and V is TRBV7-3; D is possibly TRBD1 (6 bases). Trimming pared 5 bases from V and 0 bases from J, leaving 11 bases between. This CDR3 region has 15 residues. Germline V gene data show CDR1 as SGHTA and CDR2 as FQGTGA. In nucleotides, the CDR3 is TGTGCCAGCAGCCCCGGACAGCTCTCCTACAATGAGCAGTTCTTC. It translates to CASSPGQLSYNEQFF.

This clonotype was seen repeatedly, ten times or more. The chain carries TRBV7-9 and TRBJ2-6; a possible D gene is TRBD2 (6 bases). V was clipped by 5 bases and J by 0 bases, with 11 bases between them. CDR1 is SEHNR and CDR2 is FQNEAQ in the germline V gene (reference sequence). The CDR3 spans 16 residues. CDR3 sequence (DNA): TGTGCCAGCAGCCGGAGGGGAATCTCTGGGGCCAACGTCCTGACTTTC. Its translation: CASSRRGISGANVLTF.

This clonotype was seen repeatedly, ten times or more. The chain recombines TRBV5-1 with TRBJ1-1; D gene ambiguous. Germline V gene data show CDR1 as SGHRS and CDR2 as YFSETQ. The CDR3 runs to 14 residues. The ends were cut back, 0 bases at V and 2 bases at J, with 8 bases in the middle. The CDR3 spells CASSLGGRNTEAFF. In DNA form, the CDR3 reads TGCGCCAGCAGCTTGGGAGGGAGAAACACTGAAGCTTTCTTT.

Many counts were recorded for this clonotype. The chain carries TRBV7-3 and TRBJ2-1, with D perhaps given as TRBD1 or TRBD2 (5 bases each). The germline V gene encodes CDR1 SGHTA and CDR2 FQGTGA. Trimming stripped 4 bases from V and 6 bases from J, with 13 bases between. The CDR3 loop spans 14 amino acids. The CDR3 DNA reads as TGTGCCAGCAGCTCGGGTGGGACGCCCAATGAGCAGTTCTTC. Translation gives CASSSGGTPNEQFF.

This clonotype was counted at least ten times. The chain recombines TRBV5-5 with TRBJ2-5; 9 positions agree with TRBD2. Germline lookup yields CDR1 SGHKS and CDR2 YYEKEE (reference sequence). This CDR3 contains 15 residues. The V segment lost 4 bases and the J segment 4 bases; nucleotides outside the gene matches: 8. The CDR3 coding sequence is TGTGCCAGCAGCCCCTTAGCGGGAGCGGGAGAGACCCAGTACTTC. This translates into CASSPLAGAGETQYF.

The table lists this clonotype with many counts. The chain combines TRBV19 with TRBJ2-7; 9 nucleotides agree with TRBD1. The CDR3 is 14 amino acids. V was pared by 4 bases and J by 4 bases, with 5 bases of the junction left unmatched. CDR1 and CDR2 from the germline V gene are LNHDA and SQIVND (reference sequence). This CDR3 is CASSTTGGGYEQYF. The CDR3 nucleotides read TGTGCCAGTAGTACTACAGGGGGCGGTTACGAGCAGTACTTC.

This clonotype was detected ten times or more. The CDR3 loop is CASSPDRGNTEAFF. CDR3 in DNA: TGCGCCAGCAGCCCGGACAGGGGGAACACTGAAGCTTTCTTT. The chain couples TRBV4-3 to TRBJ1-1; 9 bases line up with TRBD1. V dropped 4 bases and J dropped 1; count of bases not matched to a gene: 1. This CDR3 has 14 residues. Per germline, CDR1 LGHNA and CDR2 YSLEER.

This clonotype was seen at least ten times. The V gene is TRBV7-2, the J gene TRBJ2-7; D might be TRBD2 (6 bases). V was pared by 5 bases and J by 2 bases, with 16 bases between. Germline loops: CDR1 SGHTA, CDR2 FQGNSA. The CDR3 covers 15 residues. The chain's CDR3 is CASSPGVSGTYEQYF. CDR3 nucleotides: TGTGCCAGCAGCCCGGGGGTCAGCGGAACCTACGAGCAGTACTTC.

The table lists this clonotype with a few counts. The chain couples TRBV5-4 to TRBJ2-1; D ambiguous. V shed 4 bases and J shed 6 bases, with 17 bases lying between them. Germline-derived CDR1 and CDR2 are SGHNT and YYREEE (reference sequence). This CDR3 region has 15 residues. CDR3 sequence: CASSVEQPWGNEQFF. The DNA for the CDR3 is TGTGCCAGCAGCGTGGAGCAGCCTTGGGGCAATGAGCAGTTCTTC.

This clonotype has a count of ten or more. The V and J genes are TRBV6-2 or TRBV6-3 and TRBJ2-7; D perhaps matches TRBD1 (7 bases). Germline V lookup: CDR1 MNHEY, CDR2 SVGEGT. The CDR3 runs 13 residues. V was cut by 2 bases and J by 5 bases, with 10 bases left in between. The CDR3 bases are TGTGCCAGCAGTTACGACAGGGAGGACGAGCAGTACTTC. Its translation is CASSYDREDEQYF.

This clonotype showed up just a few times. The chain employs TRBV12-3 or TRBV12-4 and TRBJ2-7; D is tentatively TRBD1 or TRBD2 (5 bases each). V dropped 6 bases and J dropped 2 bases, with 32 bases sitting between them. There are 20 residues in the CDR3. For the CDR3, the DNA is TGTGCCAGCAGGCCCGGGGCGTTGGTCCGTAGCCCTCCCGGGACCTACGAGCAGTACTTC. Translating gives CASRPGALVRSPPGTYEQYF.